The rows below give T cell receptor beta chains drawn from one sample of a study of T cell responses to AZD1222 COVID-19 vaccine. TCRdb keeps only in-frame clones here, not all; method: immunoSEQ multiplex PCR. The sample records approximately 140,000 clones, approximately 90% being singletons. The material sequenced was peripheral blood, taken on day 0 of AZD1222 vaccination. The receptors were sampled from an adult in good health. CDR3s include the opening cysteine and the closing phenylalanine or tryptophan. Each record gives: V gene, J gene, CDR3 protein.

v_call: TRBV14; j_call: TRBJ2-1; cdr3_aa: CASSEQGNEQFF
v_call: TRBV27; j_call: TRBJ2-1; cdr3_aa: CASSSILAGGPNEQFF
v_call: TRBV5-1; j_call: TRBJ2-2; cdr3_aa: CASSLRTGATGELFF
v_call: TRBV14; j_call: TRBJ2-7; cdr3_aa: CASSPRGGVYEQYF
v_call: TRBV7-7; j_call: TRBJ1-5; cdr3_aa: CASSLRAGASNQPQHF
v_call: TRBV6-6; j_call: TRBJ2-7; cdr3_aa: CASSRTGEYEQYF
v_call: TRBV11-3; j_call: TRBJ2-5; cdr3_aa: CASTFSPSSLSRRETQYF
v_call: TRBV10-3; j_call: TRBJ2-1; cdr3_aa: CAISDRRLVDLSYNEQFF
v_call: TRBV28; j_call: TRBJ2-1; cdr3_aa: CASSLRLAALHLSNEQFF
v_call: TRBV5-4; j_call: TRBJ1-2; cdr3_aa: CASSFFRRVNYGYTF
v_call: TRBV6-5; j_call: TRBJ1-2; cdr3_aa: CASSYLATGIYYGYTF
v_call: TRBV19; j_call: TRBJ2-1; cdr3_aa: CASSMVPGSPVNEQFF
v_call: TRBV7-9; j_call: TRBJ2-7; cdr3_aa: CASSLSSGKSYEQYF
v_call: TRBV9; j_call: TRBJ2-7; cdr3_aa: CASSVAPAYEQYF
v_call: TRBV15; j_call: TRBJ1-1; cdr3_aa: CATSTTLNTEAFF
v_call: TRBV5-8; j_call: TRBJ1-2; cdr3_aa: CASSLTGNNYGYTF
v_call: TRBV20-1; j_call: TRBJ2-3; cdr3_aa: CSASSSHADTQYF
v_call: TRBV4-1; j_call: TRBJ2-5; cdr3_aa: CASSKLAGVGETQYF
v_call: TRBV5-1; j_call: TRBJ1-1; cdr3_aa: CASSSQDLISTEAFF
v_call: TRBV19; j_call: TRBJ1-5; cdr3_aa: CASSISGSQPQHF
v_call: TRBV20-1; j_call: TRBJ1-3; cdr3_aa: CGCGDGNTIYF
v_call: TRBV5-1; j_call: TRBJ2-7; cdr3_aa: CASSPTTGWNEQYF
v_call: TRBV7-3; j_call: TRBJ2-7; cdr3_aa: CASSPDGSYEQYF
v_call: TRBV5-1; j_call: TRBJ2-2; cdr3_aa: CASSLGVAGATGELFF
v_call: TRBV5-1; j_call: TRBJ2-1; cdr3_aa: CASSLEGRIHNEQFF
v_call: TRBV28; j_call: TRBJ2-1; cdr3_aa: CASSSDYNEQFF
v_call: TRBV10-3; j_call: TRBJ2-5; cdr3_aa: CAISESRQPPAETQYF
v_call: TRBV28; j_call: TRBJ1-2; cdr3_aa: CASRRASYGYTF
v_call: TRBV28; j_call: TRBJ1-2; cdr3_aa: CASTPWTGNYGYTF
v_call: TRBV5-1; j_call: TRBJ2-3; cdr3_aa: CASSWTLRDRVVDTQYF
v_call: TRBV18; j_call: TRBJ2-1; cdr3_aa: CASSPPVGEQFF
v_call: TRBV19; j_call: TRBJ2-2; cdr3_aa: CASSMVASGRSGELFF
v_call: TRBV27; j_call: TRBJ2-5; cdr3_aa: CASRRVAGGDQETQYF
v_call: TRBV9; j_call: TRBJ1-2; cdr3_aa: CASSVEGIGYGYTF
v_call: TRBV4-3; j_call: TRBJ1-2; cdr3_aa: CASSQDLRRSYGYTF
v_call: TRBV9; j_call: TRBJ2-7; cdr3_aa: CASGSGRYEQYF
v_call: TRBV11-3; j_call: TRBJ2-7; cdr3_aa: CASSVDGYEQYF
v_call: TRBV6-2/TRBV6-3; j_call: TRBJ2-5; cdr3_aa: CASSYGTSGSQETQYF
v_call: TRBV7-9; j_call: TRBJ1-2; cdr3_aa: CASSPRWAGRDYGYTF
v_call: TRBV5-1; j_call: TRBJ2-2; cdr3_aa: CASSLAQGSGELFF
v_call: TRBV10-3; j_call: TRBJ2-7; cdr3_aa: CAISEFATPYEQYF
v_call: TRBV14; j_call: TRBJ2-1; cdr3_aa: CASQPLAGVYNEQFF
v_call: TRBV5-1; j_call: TRBJ1-2; cdr3_aa: CASSLGDTPNHGYTF
v_call: TRBV11-2; j_call: TRBJ2-7; cdr3_aa: CASSPGTIYEQYF
v_call: TRBV6-5; j_call: TRBJ1-1; cdr3_aa: CASRGVSSNTEAFF